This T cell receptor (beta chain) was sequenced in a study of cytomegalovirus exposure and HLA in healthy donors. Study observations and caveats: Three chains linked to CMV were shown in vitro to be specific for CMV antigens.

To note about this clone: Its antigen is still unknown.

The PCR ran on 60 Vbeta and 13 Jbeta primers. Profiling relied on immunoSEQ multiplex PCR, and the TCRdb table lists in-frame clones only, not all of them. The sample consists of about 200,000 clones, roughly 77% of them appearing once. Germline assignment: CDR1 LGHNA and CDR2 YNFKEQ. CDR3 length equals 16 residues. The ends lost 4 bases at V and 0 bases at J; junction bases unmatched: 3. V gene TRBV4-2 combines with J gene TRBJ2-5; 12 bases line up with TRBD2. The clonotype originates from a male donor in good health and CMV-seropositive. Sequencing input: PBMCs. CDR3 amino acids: CASSPTSGRDQETQYF. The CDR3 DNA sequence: TGTGCCAGCAGCCCGACTAGCGGGAGAGACCAAGAGACCCAGTACTTC.